This T cell receptor beta chain was captured in a study of T cell responses to AZD1222 COVID-19 vaccine. Profiled with immunoSEQ multiplex PCR; TCRdb holds only in-frame clones, not every one. The sample records just under 90,000 clones, 70% to 90% being singletons. Recipients boosted at about 4 weeks or about 12 weeks are pooled. Study results and limitations: Females made up more of the donors, who were largely white British, and clonal diversity may have come out too low. Samples come after the peak T cell response, not at day 14.

Comment on this clone: Its antigen is not identified.

The CDR3 has 14 amino acids. Germline lookup yields CDR1 LNHDA and CDR2 SQIVND (reference sequence). V lost 1 base and J 3 bases, leaving 10 bases between the germline ends. The sequences come from peripheral blood, collected 28 days after the second AZD1222 dose. The chain joins TRBV19 to TRBJ2-7; D may correspond to TRBD1 or TRBD2 (5 bases each). The sequence was collected from an adult who received the AZD1222 COVID-19 vaccine. The CDR3 region has the DNA TGTGCCAGTAGTATAGGAGGGACGGACTACGAGCAGTACTTC. It yields the protein CASSIGGTDYEQYF.